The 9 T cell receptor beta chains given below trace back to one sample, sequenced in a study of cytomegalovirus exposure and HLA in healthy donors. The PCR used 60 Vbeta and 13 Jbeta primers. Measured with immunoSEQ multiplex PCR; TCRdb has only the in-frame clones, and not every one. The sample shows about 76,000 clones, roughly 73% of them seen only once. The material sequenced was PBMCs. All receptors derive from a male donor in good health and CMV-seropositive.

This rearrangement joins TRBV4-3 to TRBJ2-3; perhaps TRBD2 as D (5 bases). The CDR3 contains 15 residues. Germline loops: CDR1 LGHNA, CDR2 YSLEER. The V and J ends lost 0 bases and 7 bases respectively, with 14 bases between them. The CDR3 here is CASSQDESSIYTQYF. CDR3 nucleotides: TGCGCCAGCAGCCAAGATGAGTCTAGCATTTATACGCAGTATTTT.

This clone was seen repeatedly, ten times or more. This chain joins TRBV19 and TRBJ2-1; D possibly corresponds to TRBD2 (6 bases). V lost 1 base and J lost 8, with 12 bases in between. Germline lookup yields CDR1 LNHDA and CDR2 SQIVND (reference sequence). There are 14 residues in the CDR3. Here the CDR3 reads CASSIAGVSDEQFF. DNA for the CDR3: TGTGCCAGTAGTATAGCGGGAGTGTCGGATGAGCAGTTCTTC.

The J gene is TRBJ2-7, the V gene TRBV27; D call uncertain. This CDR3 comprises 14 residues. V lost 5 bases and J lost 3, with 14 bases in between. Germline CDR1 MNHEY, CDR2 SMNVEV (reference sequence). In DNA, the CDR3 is TGTGCCAGCAGTCCCTTCCCACAGAACTACGAGCAGTACTTC. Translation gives CASSPFPQNYEQYF.

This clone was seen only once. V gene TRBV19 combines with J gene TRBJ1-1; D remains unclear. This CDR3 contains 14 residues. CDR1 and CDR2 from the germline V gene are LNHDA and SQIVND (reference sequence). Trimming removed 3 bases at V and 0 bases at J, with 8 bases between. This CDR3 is CASSMGRMNTEAFF. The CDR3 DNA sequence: TGTGCCAGTAGTATGGGCAGGATGAACACTGAAGCTTTCTTT.

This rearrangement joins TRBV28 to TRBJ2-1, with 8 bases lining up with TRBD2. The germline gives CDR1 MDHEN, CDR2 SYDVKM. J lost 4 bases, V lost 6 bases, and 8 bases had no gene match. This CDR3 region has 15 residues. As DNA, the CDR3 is TGTGCCAGCAGCCGGGATAGCGGGACTTACAATGAGCAGTTCTTC. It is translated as CASSRDSGTYNEQFF.

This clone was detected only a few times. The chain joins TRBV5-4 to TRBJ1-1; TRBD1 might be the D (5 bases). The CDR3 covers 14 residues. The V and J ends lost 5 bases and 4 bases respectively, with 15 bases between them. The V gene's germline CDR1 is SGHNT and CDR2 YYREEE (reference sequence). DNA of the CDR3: TGTGCCAGCAGGGAGCAGGGATGGGGCACTGAAGCTTTCTTT. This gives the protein CASREQGWGTEAFF.

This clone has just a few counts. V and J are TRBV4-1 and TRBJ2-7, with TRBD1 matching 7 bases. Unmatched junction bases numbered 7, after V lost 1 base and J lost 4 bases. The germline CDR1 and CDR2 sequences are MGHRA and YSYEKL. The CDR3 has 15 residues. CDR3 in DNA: TGCGCCAGCAGCCAAGTCATCAGGGGGTCGTACGAGCAGTACTTC. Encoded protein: CASSQVIRGSYEQYF.

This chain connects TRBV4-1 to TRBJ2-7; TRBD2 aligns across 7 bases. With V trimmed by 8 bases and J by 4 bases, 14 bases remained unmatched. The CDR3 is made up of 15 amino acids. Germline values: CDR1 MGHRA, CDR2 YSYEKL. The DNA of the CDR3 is TGCGCCAGCGGCGGGGTAGCGGGTCCCAAATACGAGCAGTACTTC. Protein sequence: CASGGVAGPKYEQYF.

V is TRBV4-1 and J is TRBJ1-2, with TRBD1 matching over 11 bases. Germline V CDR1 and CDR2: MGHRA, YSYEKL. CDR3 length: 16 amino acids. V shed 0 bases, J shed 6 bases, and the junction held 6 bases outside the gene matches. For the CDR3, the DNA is TGCGCCAGCAGCCAAGATAGGACAGGGGGCCGTCATGGCTACACCTTC. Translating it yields CASSQDRTGGRHGYTF.